This T cell receptor beta chain comes out of a study of spatial heterogeneity in lung cancer. Germline V CDR1 and CDR2: MNHEY, SMNVEV (reference sequence). The V gene end was trimmed by 8 bases and the J gene end by 6 bases; junction bases not matched to a gene: 8. There are 14 residues in the CDR3. Documented time point: blood at routine non-recurrence follow-up after resection. Material for sequencing was whole RNA from tumor, nontumor lung or frozen PBMC, left unsorted. Each CDR3 protein is one row after TCRdb ran MiXCR on the 5' RACE reads. The repertoire includes around 110,000 distinct CDR3 sequences, 12% of them detected once, and about 15% sits in the top ten. This clonotype has just one count.

Source: PBMCs, taken at follow-up. The rearrangement links TRBV27 to TRBJ2-1, with 9 positions matching TRBD2. The TCR originated in a male donor with early-stage non-small cell lung cancer. CDR3 sequence (DNA): TGTGCCAGCCGCCTAGCGGGGAGAGCCAATGAGCAGTTCTTC. Translating gives CASRLAGRANEQFF.